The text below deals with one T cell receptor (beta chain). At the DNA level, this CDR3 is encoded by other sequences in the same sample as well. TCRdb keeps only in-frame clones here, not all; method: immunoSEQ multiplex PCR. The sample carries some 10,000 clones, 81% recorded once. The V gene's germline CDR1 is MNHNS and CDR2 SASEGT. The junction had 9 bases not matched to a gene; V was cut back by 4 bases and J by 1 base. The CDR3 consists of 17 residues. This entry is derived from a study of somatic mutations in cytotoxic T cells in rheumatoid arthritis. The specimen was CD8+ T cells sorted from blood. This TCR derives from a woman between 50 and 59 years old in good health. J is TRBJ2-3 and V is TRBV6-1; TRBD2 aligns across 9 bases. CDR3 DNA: TGTGCCAGCAGTGGACTGGCGGGGGGGGGAGGCACAGATACGCAGTATTTT. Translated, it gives CASSGLAGGGGTDTQYF.